This TCR beta chain stems from a study of long-term antiretroviral therapy in people with HIV. Every HIV-positive participant received treatment in the United States. Germline assignment: CDR1 LGHNT and CDR2 FRNRAP. CDR3 size: 13 residues. V was shortened by 1 base and J by 9 bases, with 10 bases between the two germline ends. Study-level findings and limits: Information on adherence to ART, viral resistance or therapy changes was unavailable. Among HIV repertoires, CDR3 length ranges were narrower than those of controls.

This clone was recorded a few times. What it binds is unknown. This was the immunoSEQ v3.0 assay at survey level. Libraries were prepared by immunoSEQ multiplex PCR; TCRdb keeps only in-frame clonotypes and omits some of them. The data show more than 15,000 clones, around three quarters seen once. The receptor was isolated from a woman aged 25 to 39 with HIV. The rearrangement uses TRBV12-5 and TRBJ1-5, with D hard to call. Sequenced material: unsorted PBMCs, taken 2.9 years after starting antiretroviral therapy. The chain's CDR3 is CASGLGAGWPQHF. The CDR3 nucleotides read TGTGCTAGTGGTTTGGGAGCGGGGTGGCCCCAGCATTTT.